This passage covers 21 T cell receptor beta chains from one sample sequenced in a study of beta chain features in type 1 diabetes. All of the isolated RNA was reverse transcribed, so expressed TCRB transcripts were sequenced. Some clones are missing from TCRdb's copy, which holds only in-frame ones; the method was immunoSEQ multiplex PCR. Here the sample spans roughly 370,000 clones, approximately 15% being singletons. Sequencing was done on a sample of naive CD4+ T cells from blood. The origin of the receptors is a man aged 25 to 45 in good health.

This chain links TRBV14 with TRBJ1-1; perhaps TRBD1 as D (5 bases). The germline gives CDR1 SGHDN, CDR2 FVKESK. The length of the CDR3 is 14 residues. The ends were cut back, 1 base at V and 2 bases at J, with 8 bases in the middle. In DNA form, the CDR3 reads TGTGCCAGCAGCCAAGCACAGGCCAACACTGAAGCTTTCTTT. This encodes CASSQAQANTEAFF.

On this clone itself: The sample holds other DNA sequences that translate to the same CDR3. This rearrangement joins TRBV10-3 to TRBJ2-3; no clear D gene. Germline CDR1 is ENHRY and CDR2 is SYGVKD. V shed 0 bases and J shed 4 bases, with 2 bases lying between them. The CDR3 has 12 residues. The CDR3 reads CAISESSDTQYF. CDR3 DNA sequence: TGTGCCATCAGTGAGTCTTCAGATACGCAGTATTTT.

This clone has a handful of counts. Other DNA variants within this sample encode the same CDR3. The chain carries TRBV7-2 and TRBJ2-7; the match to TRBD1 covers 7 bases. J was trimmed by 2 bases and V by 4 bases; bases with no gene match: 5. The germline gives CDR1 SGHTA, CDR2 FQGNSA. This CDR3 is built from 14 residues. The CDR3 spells CASSSRQGTYEQYF. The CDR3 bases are TGTGCCAGCAGCTCTAGACAGGGTACCTACGAGCAGTACTTC.

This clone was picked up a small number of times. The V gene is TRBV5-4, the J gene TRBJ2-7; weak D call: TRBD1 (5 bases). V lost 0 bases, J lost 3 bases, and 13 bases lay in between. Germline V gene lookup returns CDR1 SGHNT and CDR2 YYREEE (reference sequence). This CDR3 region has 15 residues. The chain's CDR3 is CASSLGRAAGYEQYV. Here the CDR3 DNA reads TGTGCCAGCAGCTTGGGCAGGGCCGCAGGCTACGAGCAGTACGTC.

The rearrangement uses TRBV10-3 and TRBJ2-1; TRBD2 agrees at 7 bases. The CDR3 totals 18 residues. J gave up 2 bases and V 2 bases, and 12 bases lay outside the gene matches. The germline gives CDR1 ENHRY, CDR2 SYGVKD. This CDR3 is CAISEVAGERDPYNEQFF. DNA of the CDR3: TGTGCCATCAGTGAGGTGGCCGGGGAGCGGGACCCCTACAATGAGCAGTTCTTC.

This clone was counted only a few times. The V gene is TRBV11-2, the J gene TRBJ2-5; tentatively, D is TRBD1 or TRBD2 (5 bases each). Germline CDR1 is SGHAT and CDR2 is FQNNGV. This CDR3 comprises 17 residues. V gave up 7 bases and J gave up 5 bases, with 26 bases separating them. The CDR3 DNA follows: TGTGCCAGCACCCTATCCTGGGGACGCTCTAAGTTGGAGACCCAGTACTTC. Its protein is CASTLSWGRSKLETQYF.

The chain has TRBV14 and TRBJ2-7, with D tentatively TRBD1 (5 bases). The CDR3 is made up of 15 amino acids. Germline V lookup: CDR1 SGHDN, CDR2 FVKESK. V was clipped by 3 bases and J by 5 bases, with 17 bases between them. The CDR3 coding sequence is TGTGCCAGCAGCCACTTCCGTGACAGTCACCACGAGCAGTACTTC. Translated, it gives CASSHFRDSHHEQYF.

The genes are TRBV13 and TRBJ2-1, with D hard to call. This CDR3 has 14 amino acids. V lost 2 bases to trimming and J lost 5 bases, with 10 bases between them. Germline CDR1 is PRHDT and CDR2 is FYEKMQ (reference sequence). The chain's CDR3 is CASSLTVSNNEQFF. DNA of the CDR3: TGTGCCAGCAGCTTAACGGTCAGCAACAATGAGCAGTTCTTC.

The CDR3 nucleotides are TGTGCCAGCAGCTTCTCGGGGAACACTGAAGCTTTCTTT. It specifies CASSFSGNTEAFF. The chain is built from TRBV7-9 and TRBJ1-1; no firm D call. The V end lost 3 bases, the J end lost 1 base, and 6 bases lay between the germline ends. The CDR3 spans 13 residues. The V gene's germline CDR1 is SEHNR and CDR2 FQNEAQ (reference sequence).

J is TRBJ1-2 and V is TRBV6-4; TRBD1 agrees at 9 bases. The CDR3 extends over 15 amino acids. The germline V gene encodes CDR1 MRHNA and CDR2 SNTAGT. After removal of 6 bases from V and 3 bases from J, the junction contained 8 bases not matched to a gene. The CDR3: CASRRGQGLDYGYTF. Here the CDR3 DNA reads TGTGCCAGCAGGAGAGGACAGGGGCTGGACTATGGCTACACCTTC.

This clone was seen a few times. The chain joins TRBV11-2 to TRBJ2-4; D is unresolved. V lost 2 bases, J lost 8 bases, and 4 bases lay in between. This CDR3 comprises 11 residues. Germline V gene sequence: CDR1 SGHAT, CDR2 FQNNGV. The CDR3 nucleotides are TGTGCCAGCAGCTTATGGGACATTCAGTACTTC. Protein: CASSLWDIQYF.

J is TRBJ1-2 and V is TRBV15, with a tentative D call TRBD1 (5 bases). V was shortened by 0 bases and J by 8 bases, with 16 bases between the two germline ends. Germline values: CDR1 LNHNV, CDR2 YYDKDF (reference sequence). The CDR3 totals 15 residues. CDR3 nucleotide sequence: TGTGCCACCAGCAGAGATTGGAACCAGGGTTTGGGCTACACCTTC. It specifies CATSRDWNQGLGYTF.

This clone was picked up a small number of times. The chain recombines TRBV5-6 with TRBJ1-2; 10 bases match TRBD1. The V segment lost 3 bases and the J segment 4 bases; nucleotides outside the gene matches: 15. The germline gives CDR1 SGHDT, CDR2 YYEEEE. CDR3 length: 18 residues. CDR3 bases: TGTGCCAGCAGCTCGAAGGGGTCGACAGGGGGCATCGTCTATGGCTACACCTTC. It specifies CASSSKGSTGGIVYGYTF.

The CDR3 loop reads CASSQGGGRYNEQFF. CDR3 DNA sequence: TGTGCCAGCAGCCAAGGCGGGGGGCGGTACAATGAGCAGTTCTTC. The chain uses TRBV9 and TRBJ2-1; 8 positions agree with TRBD2. CDR1 SGDLS and CDR2 YYNGEE come from the germline V gene. CDR3 length equals 15 residues. With V trimmed by 4 bases and J by 4 bases, 7 bases remained unmatched.

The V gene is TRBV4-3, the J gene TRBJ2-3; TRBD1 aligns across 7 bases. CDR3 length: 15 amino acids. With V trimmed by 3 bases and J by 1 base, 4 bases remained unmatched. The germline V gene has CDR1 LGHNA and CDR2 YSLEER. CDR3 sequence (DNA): TGCGCCAGCAGCCACCGGACAGGAGGCACAGATACGCAGTATTTT. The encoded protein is CASSHRTGGTDTQYF.

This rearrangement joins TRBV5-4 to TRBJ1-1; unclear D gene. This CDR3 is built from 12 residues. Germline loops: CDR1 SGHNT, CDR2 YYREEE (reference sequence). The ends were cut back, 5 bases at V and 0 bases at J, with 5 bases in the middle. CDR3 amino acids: CASSTVNTEAFF. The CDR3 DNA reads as TGTGCCAGCAGTACGGTGAACACTGAAGCTTTCTTT.

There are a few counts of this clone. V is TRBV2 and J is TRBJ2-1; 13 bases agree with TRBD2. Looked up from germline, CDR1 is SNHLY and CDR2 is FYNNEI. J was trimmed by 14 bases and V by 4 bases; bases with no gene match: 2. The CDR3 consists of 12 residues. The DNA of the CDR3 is TGTGCCAGCAGTGCCGGACTAGCGGGGGAGTTCTTC. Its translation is CASSAGLAGEFF.

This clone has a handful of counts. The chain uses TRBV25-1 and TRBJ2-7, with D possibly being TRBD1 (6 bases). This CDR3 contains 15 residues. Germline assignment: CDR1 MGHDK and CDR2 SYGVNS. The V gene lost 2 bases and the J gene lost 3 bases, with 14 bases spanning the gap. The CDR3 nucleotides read TGTGCCAGCAGTGAAATTACAGGGCTATACTACGAGCAGTACTTC. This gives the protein CASSEITGLYYEQYF.

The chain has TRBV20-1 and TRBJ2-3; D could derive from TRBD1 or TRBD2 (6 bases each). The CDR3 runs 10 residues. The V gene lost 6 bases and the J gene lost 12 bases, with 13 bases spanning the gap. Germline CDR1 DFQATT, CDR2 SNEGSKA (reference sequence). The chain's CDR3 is CSAWVGGQYF. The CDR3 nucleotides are TGCAGTGCCTGGGTCGGGGGCCAGTATTTT.

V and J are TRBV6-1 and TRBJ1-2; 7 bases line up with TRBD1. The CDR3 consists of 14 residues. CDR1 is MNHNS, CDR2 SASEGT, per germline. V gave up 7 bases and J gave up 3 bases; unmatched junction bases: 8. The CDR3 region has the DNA TGTGCCAGCACTACTGACAGGGCGCACTATGGCTACACCTTC. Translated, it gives CASTTDRAHYGYTF.

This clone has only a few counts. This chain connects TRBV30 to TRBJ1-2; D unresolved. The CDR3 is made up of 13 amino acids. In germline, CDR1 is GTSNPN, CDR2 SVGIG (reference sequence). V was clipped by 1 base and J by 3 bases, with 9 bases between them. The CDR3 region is CAWSGGSHYGYTF. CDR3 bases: TGTGCCTGGAGTGGGGGAAGTCACTATGGCTACACCTTC.